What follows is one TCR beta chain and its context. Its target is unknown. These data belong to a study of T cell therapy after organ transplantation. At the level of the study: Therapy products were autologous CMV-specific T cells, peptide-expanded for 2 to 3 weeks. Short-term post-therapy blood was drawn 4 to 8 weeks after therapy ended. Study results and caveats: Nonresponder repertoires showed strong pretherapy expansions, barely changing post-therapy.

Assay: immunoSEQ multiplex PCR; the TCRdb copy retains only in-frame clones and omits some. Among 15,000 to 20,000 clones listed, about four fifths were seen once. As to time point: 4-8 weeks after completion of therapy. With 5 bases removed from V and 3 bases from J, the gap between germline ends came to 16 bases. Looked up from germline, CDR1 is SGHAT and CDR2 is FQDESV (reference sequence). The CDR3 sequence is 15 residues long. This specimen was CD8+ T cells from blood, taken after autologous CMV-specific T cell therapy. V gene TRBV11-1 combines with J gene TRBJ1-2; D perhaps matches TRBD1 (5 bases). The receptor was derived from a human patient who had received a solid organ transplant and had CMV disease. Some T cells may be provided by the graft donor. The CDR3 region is CASSLGGVPDYGYTF. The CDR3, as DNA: TGTGCCAGCAGCCTCGGGGGGGTCCCCGACTATGGCTACACCTTC.